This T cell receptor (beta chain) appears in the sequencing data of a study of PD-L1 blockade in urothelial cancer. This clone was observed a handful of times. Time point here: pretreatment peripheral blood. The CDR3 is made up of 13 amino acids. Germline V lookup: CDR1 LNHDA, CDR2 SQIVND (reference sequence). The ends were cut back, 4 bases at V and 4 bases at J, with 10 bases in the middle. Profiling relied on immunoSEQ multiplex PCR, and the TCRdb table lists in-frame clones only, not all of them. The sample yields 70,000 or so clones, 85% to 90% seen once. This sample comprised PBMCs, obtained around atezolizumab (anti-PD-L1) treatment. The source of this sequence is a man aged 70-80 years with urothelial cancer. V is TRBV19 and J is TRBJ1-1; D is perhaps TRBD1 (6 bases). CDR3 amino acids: CASSNRVFTEAFF. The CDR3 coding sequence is TGTGCCAGTAGTAACAGGGTTTTCACTGAAGCTTTCTTT.